This TCR beta chain is from a study of human T cells and chemical hapten exposure. In TCRdb, the RACE reads were re-called with MiXCR into one record per CDR3 protein. Of about 64,000 distinct CDR3 sequences in the sample, 11% were seen once. Time point of the sample: pre-sensitization, week 0. Treatment in this sample: therapeutic diphenylcyclopropenone sensitization with weekly scalp DPC. This clonotype was observed many times. The length of the CDR3 is 16 residues. The germline CDR1 and CDR2 sequences are MNHNY and SVGAGI (reference sequence). The V end lost 7 bases, the J end lost 0 bases, and 13 bases lay between the germline ends.

V is TRBV6-6 and J is TRBJ2-6; D is tentatively TRBD1 or TRBD2 (5 bases each). The sample was whole blood, taken in connection with sensitization to the hapten diphenylcyclopropenone (DPC). This TCR derives from a woman aged 40 to 50 with alopecia areata. Some clones in this sample may be carry-over from other donors' samples. The CDR3 sequence: CASTQGAHSGANVLTF. CDR3 DNA sequence: TGTGCCAGCACCCAGGGAGCCCACTCTGGGGCCAACGTCCTGACTTTC.